This entry describes one T cell receptor (beta chain). The source of the sample is a study of CD8+ T cells in alopecia areata. The V end was cut by 5 bases, the J end by 8 bases, with 13 bases between. CDR3 length equals 14 residues. Germline assignment: CDR1 LNHNV and CDR2 YYDKDF (reference sequence). cDNA prepared by RNA extraction and subsequent reverse transcription served as the template for sequencing. Assay used: immunoSEQ multiplex PCR; TCRdb lists only in-frame clones, some missing. The repertoire holds approximately 180,000 clones, with less than 80% as singletons. This clonotype was obtained from a human donor with alopecia areata. The chain links TRBV15 to TRBJ1-6, with D tentatively TRBD1 (5 bases). The sample consisted of CD8+ T cells sorted from blood, taken at week 0. Here the CDR3 DNA reads TGTGCCACCAGCGTCGATAGGGACCATTCACCCCTCCACTTT. Its protein is CATSVDRDHSPLHF.